This section outlines one T cell receptor beta chain sequence together with its context. Its specificity is unknown. Deletions cut 1 base from V and 2 bases from J, with 21 bases between. Germline values: CDR1 SGHTA, CDR2 FQGNSA. There are 19 residues in the CDR3. The data derive from a study of OX40 agonist ivuxolimab in advanced cancers. Study summary: Participants could have had prior anti-PD-1, anti-PD-L1 or anti-CTLA-4 therapy, and around 40% had some. Study-wide points: At 0.1 to 3.0 mg/kg and by week 6, CD4+ and CD8+ T cells in the blood had expanded clonally.

TCRdb's copy holds only in-frame clones and misses some; the assay was immunoSEQ multiplex PCR. The sample carries about 43,000 clones, more than 75% recorded once. This chain uses TRBV7-2 with TRBJ2-1, with D hard to call. The receptor was derived from an adult with an advanced solid tumor such as melanoma, head and neck, liver or kidney cancer. Material: CD4+ or CD8+ T cells sorted from blood, obtained in a trial of the OX40 agonist ivuxolimab. CDR3 protein: CASSLVTNSHYPTYNEQFF. Written as DNA, the CDR3 is TGTGCCAGCAGCTTAGTAACTAATTCCCACTATCCAACCTACAATGAGCAGTTCTTC.